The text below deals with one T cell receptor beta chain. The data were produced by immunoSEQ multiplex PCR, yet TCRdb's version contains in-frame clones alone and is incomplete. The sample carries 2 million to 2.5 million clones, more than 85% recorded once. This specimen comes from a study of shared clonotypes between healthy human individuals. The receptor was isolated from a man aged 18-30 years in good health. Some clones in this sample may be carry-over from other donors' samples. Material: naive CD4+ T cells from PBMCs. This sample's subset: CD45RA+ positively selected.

CDR3 protein: CASSLRQGRAEAFF. In nucleotides, the CDR3 is TGTGCCAGCAGTTTGCGGCAGGGGAGGGCTGAAGCTTTCTTT. The genes are TRBV28 and TRBJ1-1; possibly TRBD1 for D (6 bases). CDR1 and CDR2 (germline): MDHEN, SYDVKM. The length of the CDR3 is 14 residues. V lost 3 bases, J lost 6 bases, and 14 bases lay in between.